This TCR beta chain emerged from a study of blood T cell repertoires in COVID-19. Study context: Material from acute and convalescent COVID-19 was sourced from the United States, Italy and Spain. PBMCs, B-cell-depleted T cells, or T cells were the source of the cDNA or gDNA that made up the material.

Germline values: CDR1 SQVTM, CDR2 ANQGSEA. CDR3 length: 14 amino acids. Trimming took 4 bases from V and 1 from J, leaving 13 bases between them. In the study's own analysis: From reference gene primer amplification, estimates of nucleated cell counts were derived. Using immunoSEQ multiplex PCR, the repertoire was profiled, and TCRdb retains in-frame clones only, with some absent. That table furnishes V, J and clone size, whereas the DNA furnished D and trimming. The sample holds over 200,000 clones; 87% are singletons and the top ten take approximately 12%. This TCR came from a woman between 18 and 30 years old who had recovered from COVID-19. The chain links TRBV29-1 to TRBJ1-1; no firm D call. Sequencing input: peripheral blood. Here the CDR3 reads CSVVEAVSNTEAFF. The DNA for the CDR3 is TGCAGCGTTGTGGAAGCGGTCTCGAACACTGAAGCTTTCTTT.